The present T cell receptor beta chain was sequenced within a study of blood T cell repertoires in COVID-19. The V gene lost 3 bases and the J gene lost 9 bases, with 13 bases spanning the gap. CDR1 is SGDLS, CDR2 YYNGEE, per germline. The CDR3 spans 14 residues. Original processing methods: Estimation of nucleated cell counts was performed using reference gene primer amplification. Using immunoSEQ multiplex PCR, the repertoire was profiled, and TCRdb retains in-frame clones only, with some absent. That table gives V, J and clone size, and the DNA gave D and trimming. The data contain about 390,000 clones, approximately 90% of them seen just once; the ten biggest clones take up around 9.3%.

The chain joins TRBV9 to TRBJ1-6; a weak D match, TRBD1 (6 bases). The receptor comes from a woman in her forties or fifties who had recovered from COVID-19. The sample was PBMCs or T cells enriched from blood (not recorded which). The CDR3 DNA reads TGTGCCAGCAGCGCTCAGGGGATGAGTTCACCCCTCCACTTT. Translated, it gives CASSAQGMSSPLHF.